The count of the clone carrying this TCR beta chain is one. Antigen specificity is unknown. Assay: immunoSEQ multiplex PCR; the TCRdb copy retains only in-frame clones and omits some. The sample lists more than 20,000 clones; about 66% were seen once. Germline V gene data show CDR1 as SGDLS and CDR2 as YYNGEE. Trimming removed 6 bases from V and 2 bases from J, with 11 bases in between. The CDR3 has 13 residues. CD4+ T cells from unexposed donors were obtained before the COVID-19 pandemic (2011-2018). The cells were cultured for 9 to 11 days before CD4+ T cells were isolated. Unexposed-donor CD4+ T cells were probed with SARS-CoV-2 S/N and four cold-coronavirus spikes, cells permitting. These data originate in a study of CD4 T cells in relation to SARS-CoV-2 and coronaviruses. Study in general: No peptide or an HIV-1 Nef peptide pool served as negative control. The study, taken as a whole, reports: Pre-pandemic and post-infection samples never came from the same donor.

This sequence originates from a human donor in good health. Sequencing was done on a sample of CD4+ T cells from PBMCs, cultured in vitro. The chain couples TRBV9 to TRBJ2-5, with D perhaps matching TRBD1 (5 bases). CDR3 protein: CASNADNQETQYF. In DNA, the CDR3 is TGTGCCAGCAACGCGGACAATCAAGAGACCCAGTACTTC.